This T cell receptor beta chain was obtained from a study of blood T cell repertoires in COVID-19. Adults between about 18 and 95 years of age took part from about 24 US areas. In the study's own analysis: Amplification from reference gene primers served as the basis for estimated nucleated cell counts. The assay was immunoSEQ multiplex PCR, and TCRdb's table has in-frame clones only and misses some. Clone size and the V and J calls come from that table; the DNA yielded D and trimming. Altogether roughly 250,000 clones are present, just over 90% being singletons, with the ten largest covering about 1.9%. CDR1 is MNHEY and CDR2 is SVGAGI in the germline V gene. The CDR3 length is 13 residues. V gave up 11 bases and J gave up 7 bases; unmatched junction bases: 10.

The sequenced sample was PBMCs or T cells enriched from blood (not recorded which). The chain links TRBV6-5 to TRBJ2-1; TRBD2 agrees at 8 bases. The TCR was taken from a young woman who had recovered from COVID-19. This chain's CDR3 is CAVSLAGVNEQFF. CDR3 nucleotides: TGTGCCGTCTCGCTAGCGGGTGTTAATGAGCAGTTCTTC.